Presented here are 18 T cell receptor beta chains from one specimen sequenced in a study of post-analysis software for immune sequencing data. Study-wide results and limits: Patients carried several TRBV segments more frequently than controls did, and TRBV5-6, TRBV5-1 and TRBV20-1 were among them.

Unique molecular identifiers were carried by the TCR beta cDNA libraries. TCRdb re-called the PCR reads with MiXCR, one entry per CDR3 protein. The table lists more than 450,000 distinct CDR3 sequences, around a third of them singletons. No antigen is known for these receptors. The specimen was blood. The receptors here all came from a girl between 2 and 17 years old with multiple sclerosis.

This clonotype appeared a few times. J is TRBJ1-2 and V is TRBV7-9, with D hard to call. This CDR3 has 11 residues. Germline values: CDR1 SEHNR, CDR2 FQNEAQ (reference sequence). V shed 4 bases and J shed 7 bases, with 7 bases lying between them. The CDR3, as DNA: TGTGCCAGCAGCTGGGGAGGTGGCTACACCTTC. Translated: CASSWGGGYTF.

The chain uses TRBV4-1 and TRBJ2-7; no clear D. Germline lookup yields CDR1 MGHRA and CDR2 YSYEKL. This CDR3 region has 14 residues. Trimming pared 2 bases from V and 2 bases from J, leaving 10 bases between. CDR3 in amino acids: CASSQPQRTYEQYF. The DNA for the CDR3 is TGCGCCAGCAGCCAACCACAGAGGACCTACGAGCAGTACTTC.

This clonotype has a count of ten or more. The V and J genes are TRBV28 and TRBJ1-5; D gene uncertain. Trimming left V 5 bases short and J 9 bases short, with 20 bases between. Germline lookup yields CDR1 MDHEN and CDR2 SYDVKM. The CDR3 totals 15 residues. The CDR3 region has the DNA TGTGCCAGCAGTGAAGGCAGCCCCTCAACGAGGCCCCAGCATTTT. Its translation: CASSEGSPSTRPQHF.

This clonotype was counted a few times. Mismatch with germline at one junction end may stem from a read error. The V call is TRBV7-6, the J call TRBJ1-5; TRBD1 agrees at 9 bases. The CDR3 covers 15 residues. CDR1 and CDR2 from the germline V gene are SGHVS and FNYEAQ. The CDR3 coding sequence is TGTGCCGGCAGCTTAGACAGGGGGTGGAATCAGCCCCAGCATTTT. This gives the protein CAGSLDRGWNQPQHF.

The chain couples TRBV3-1 to TRBJ2-3; the D is unclear. The CDR3 length is 12 residues. Trimming took 0 bases from V and 9 from J, leaving 7 bases between them. Germline V gene data show CDR1 as LGHDT and CDR2 as YNNKEL (reference sequence). The CDR3 sequence: CASSQEPPTQYF. The CDR3 DNA reads TGTGCCAGCAGCCAAGAACCCCCAACGCAGTATTTT.

V gene TRBV2 combines with J gene TRBJ2-5; 11 nucleotides line up with TRBD1. The J call may be incorrect, as the DNA end agrees better with TRBJ2-7. This CDR3 is built from 15 residues. Looked up from germline, CDR1 is SNHLY and CDR2 is FYNNEI. The CDR3 DNA follows: TGTGCCAGCAGGGACAGGGGGCGCGGGGAGCACGAGCAGTACTTC. Translating gives CASRDRGRGEHEQYF.

This clonotype showed up just a few times. The chain joins TRBV12-3 or TRBV12-4 to TRBJ2-1, with D perhaps TRBD2 (5 bases). The CDR3 totals 16 residues. V was shortened by 5 bases and J by 7 bases, with 21 bases between the two germline ends. The CDR3 sequence is CASSQTPLLGENEQFF. The DNA of the CDR3 is TGTGCCAGCAGTCAGACCCCCCTCCTCGGGGAAAATGAGCAGTTCTTC.

This clonotype has only a few counts. The chain couples TRBV20-1 to TRBJ1-2; possibly TRBD1 for D (5 bases). V was trimmed by 0 bases and J by 9 bases, leaving 23 bases between them. Germline-derived CDR1 and CDR2 are DFQATT and SNEGSKA (reference sequence). The CDR3 consists of 16 residues. The CDR3 reads CSARDPGVAPFFRYTF. The CDR3 DNA sequence: TGCAGTGCTAGAGATCCGGGGGTCGCTCCATTTTTTCGCTACACCTTC.

This clonotype was observed a few times. V is TRBV14 and J is TRBJ2-3; 7 bases match TRBD2. J lost 1 base, V lost 1 base, and 5 bases had no gene match. Germline-derived CDR1 and CDR2 are SGHDN and FVKESK. CDR3 size: 16 residues. CDR3: CASSQVAGVGTDTQYF. The CDR3 nucleotides read TGTGCCAGCAGCCAAGTGGCGGGGGTAGGCACAGATACGCAGTATTTT.

The chain links TRBV12-3 or TRBV12-4 to TRBJ1-5; no clear D gene. V was shortened by 3 bases and J by 0 bases, with 12 bases between the two germline ends. The CDR3 is 16 residues long. DNA for the CDR3: TGTGCCAGCAGTTTTTCCTCAGGCTATAGCAATCAGCCCCAGCATTTT. Its protein is CASSFSSGYSNQPQHF.

This clonotype turned up a few times. V gene TRBV27 combines with J gene TRBJ1-1; 7 nucleotides agree with TRBD1. Per the germline V gene, CDR1 is MNHEY and CDR2 is SMNVEV (reference sequence). The CDR3 spans 15 residues. V lost 5 bases and J lost 5; bases outside the gene matches: 11. CDR3 amino acids: CASSLGTAGRTEAFF. The DNA of the CDR3 is TGTGCCAGCAGTCTAGGGACAGCCGGGAGGACTGAAGCTTTCTTT.

The rearrangement links TRBV7-9 to TRBJ2-7, with TRBD1 matching over 9 bases. CDR1 SEHNR and CDR2 FQNEAQ come from the germline V gene (reference sequence). This CDR3 comprises 13 residues. With 8 bases clipped from V and 3 bases from J, the junction kept 5 bases outside the gene matches. The CDR3 here is CASGRQGGYEQYF. In nucleotides, the CDR3 is TGTGCCAGCGGACGACAGGGGGGCTACGAGCAGTACTTC.

This clonotype has a handful of counts. The rearrangement links TRBV20-1 to TRBJ1-2, with 8 positions matching TRBD1. J gave up 6 bases and V 4 bases, and 4 bases lay outside the gene matches. From germline, CDR1 is DFQATT and CDR2 SNEGSKA (reference sequence). There are 12 residues in the CDR3. CDR3 region: CSATGGRDGYTF. CDR3 nucleotide sequence: TGCAGTGCTACAGGGGGCCGCGATGGCTACACCTTC.

The chain has TRBV12-3 or TRBV12-4 and TRBJ1-5; tentative D call: TRBD1 (6 bases). The V gene lost 6 bases and the J gene lost 6 bases, with 12 bases spanning the gap. This CDR3 contains 13 residues. The DNA for the CDR3 is TGTGCCAGCAGGGACAGTGTAAGTCAGCCCCAGCATTTT. Its translation: CASRDSVSQPQHF.

This chain uses TRBV29-1 with TRBJ2-1, with no clear D. Looked up from germline, CDR1 is SQVTM and CDR2 is ANQGSEA. The CDR3 consists of 13 residues. Trimming removed 5 bases from V and 2 bases from J, with 10 bases in between. This CDR3 reads CSVLGWTYNEQFF. The CDR3 DNA reads as TGCAGCGTTTTGGGGTGGACCTACAATGAGCAGTTCTTC.

This clonotype was detected a few times. The chain carries TRBV29-1 and TRBJ1-2, with D unclear. The CDR3 has 12 amino acids. V was cut by 6 bases and J by 1 base, with 9 bases left in between. Germline V gives CDR1 SQVTM, CDR2 ANQGSEA. The CDR3 nucleotides are TGCAGCGTGGAAAACAGTAACTATGGCTACACCTTC. It translates to CSVENSNYGYTF. Using reference TRBV29-1 and TRBJ1-2 for the parts outside the CDR3, the full variable domain is SAVISQKPSRDICQRGTSLTIQCQVDSQVTMMFWYRQQPGQSLTLIATANQGSEATYESGFVIDKFPISRPNLTFSTLTVSNMSPEDSSIYLCSVENSNYGYTFGSGTRLTVV.

The CDR3 sequence is CASSLTPLTNTEAFF. The CDR3 DNA follows: TGTGCCAGCAGCTTAACCCCCCTTACGAACACTGAAGCTTTCTTT. This chain connects TRBV7-3 to TRBJ1-1; D gene uncertain. This CDR3 is built from 15 residues. Between the trimmed V and J ends, which lost 0 bases and 1 base, there was a span of 9 bases. CDR1 is SGHTA and CDR2 is FQGTGA in the germline V gene.

This clonotype turned up a few times. The chain uses TRBV11-2 and TRBJ1-5, with D tentatively TRBD1 (6 bases). The CDR3 has 16 amino acids. Germline CDR1 and CDR2: SGHAT and FQNNGV. The germline V and J ends were trimmed by 5 bases and 7 bases, with 21 bases remaining between them. The CDR3 loop reads CASSPSGARGGQPQHF. CDR3 coding DNA: TGTGCCAGCAGCCCGAGTGGGGCCAGGGGAGGCCAGCCCCAGCATTTT.